The rows below give T cell receptor beta chains drawn from one sample of a study of a mutant IDH1 vaccine in newly diagnosed glioma. No antigen has been identified for these receptors. Libraries were prepared by immunoSEQ multiplex PCR; TCRdb keeps only in-frame clonotypes and omits some of them. The sample lists about 110,000 clones, roughly 90% occurring once. The material sequenced was PBMCs, taken from a glioma patient whose treatment included an IDH1 peptide vaccine. Receptors were obtained from a woman in her fifties or sixties with glioma. Both conserved end residues are part of each CDR3. Fields, in order: clone size, D gene, J gene, V gene, CDR3 protein, CDR3 DNA. A D gene is named only where the DNA matches it firmly. The size field is filled for only some rows; it gives once, few, many or a size class.

>-|-|TRBJ1-6|TRBV7-9
CASSLNEVSPLHF
TGTGCCAGCAGCTTAAATGAGGTTTCACCCCTCCACTTT
>-|-|TRBJ1-1|TRBV6-1
CASGREPAGTEAFF
TGTGCCAGCGGTCGGGAACCCGCCGGCACTGAAGCTTTCTTT
>-|TRBD2|TRBJ2-1|TRBV7-9
CASRPPAGELFNEQFF
TGTGCCAGCAGACCTCCAGCGGGAGAGTTGTTCAATGAGCAGTTCTTC
>-|-|TRBJ2-1|TRBV5-4
CGTQGGVGSYNEQFF
TGTGGAACCCAGGGCGGGGTTGGATCCTACAATGAGCAGTTCTTC
>-|-|TRBJ2-7|TRBV30
CAWQGFRDGGSYEQYF
TGTGCCTGGCAGGGATTTCGGGACGGTGGCTCCTACGAGCAGTACTTC
>-|-|TRBJ2-7|TRBV27
CASSPGPYGQYF
TGTGCCAGCAGTCCTGGACCCTACGGGCAGTACTTC
>-|TRBD1|TRBJ1-2|TRBV5-1
CASSPEGQHTYGYTF
TGCGCCAGCAGCCCGGAGGGACAGCATACCTATGGCTACACCTTC
>-|-|TRBJ1-1|TRBV5-1
CASSLVMGDTEAFF
TGCGCCAGCAGCTTGGTCATGGGAGACACTGAAGCTTTCTTT
>-|-|TRBJ1-3|TRBV30
CAWSVRGGGNTIYF
TGTGCCTGGAGTGTAAGGGGTGGAGGAAACACCATATATTTT
>-|-|TRBJ2-3|TRBV5-8
CASSLGQSTDTQYF
TGTGCCAGCAGCTTGGGGCAGAGCACAGATACGCAGTATTTT
>few|TRBD1|TRBJ1-5|TRBV6-5
CASSRDGTGFQPQHF
TGTGCCAGCAGTCGAGACGGGACAGGGTTTCAGCCCCAGCATTTT
>-|TRBD2|TRBJ2-3|TRBV6-1
CASRELAGGTDTQYF
TGTGCCAGCAGAGAACTAGCGGGAGGCACAGATACGCAGTATTTT
>-|-|TRBJ2-3|TRBV27
CASSFLASTDTQYF
TGTGCCAGCAGTTTCCTAGCTAGCACAGATACGCAGTATTTT
>-|TRBD1|TRBJ1-2|TRBV9
CASSSRTGSYGYTF
TGTGCCAGCAGCTCCCGGACAGGGTCCTATGGCTACACCTTC
>-|-|TRBJ1-5|TRBV27
CASKFRTVQPQHF
TGTGCCAGCAAATTCAGGACAGTCCAGCCCCAGCATTTT
>few|TRBD1|TRBJ1-1|TRBV25-1
CASSRTGKFSEAFF
TGTGCCAGCAGTAGGACAGGGAAATTTTCTGAAGCTTTCTTT
>-|-|TRBJ2-1|TRBV9
CASSVAGGGWNNEQFF
TGTGCCAGCAGCGTAGCGGGGGGCGGGTGGAACAATGAGCAGTTCTTC
>-|-|TRBJ2-7|TRBV6-1
CASRGGLWRTYEQYF
TGTGCCAGCAGGGGGGGGCTTTGGCGTACTTACGAGCAGTACTTC
>-|-|TRBJ2-5|TRBV2
CASVGTLETQYF
TGTGCCAGCGTCGGGACTTTAGAGACCCAGTACTTC
>-|-|TRBJ1-1|TRBV6-5
CASGYDTEAFF
TGTGCCAGCGGCTACGACACTGAAGCTTTCTTT
>-|-|TRBJ1-2|TRBV6-5
CASSYAVGSNYGYTF
TGTGCCAGCAGTTACGCGGTCGGAAGTAACTATGGCTACACCTTC
>-|-|TRBJ2-3|TRBV9
CASSAGQPGVTDTQYF
TGTGCCAGCAGCGCGGGACAACCTGGGGTCACAGATACGCAGTATTTT
>-|-|TRBJ2-7|TRBV9
CASSVAQEAYEQYF
TGTGCCAGCAGCGTAGCGCAGGAGGCCTACGAGCAGTACTTC
>-|-|TRBJ1-1|TRBV11-2
CASSYSANTEAFF
TGTGCCAGCAGCTACTCGGCGAACACTGAAGCTTTCTTT
>-|-|TRBJ2-7|TRBV7-8
CASSLERITYEQYF
TGTGCCAGCAGCTTAGAACGCATAACCTACGAGCAGTACTTC
>-|-|TRBJ2-7|TRBV29-1
CSVEDRGGERYEQYF
TGCAGCGTTGAAGACAGGGGAGGGGAACGCTACGAGCAGTACTTC
>-|TRBD1|TRBJ2-5|TRBV9
CASSVDPSTGEETQYF
TGTGCCAGCAGCGTGGATCCGTCGACAGGGGAAGAGACCCAGTACTTC
>-|-|TRBJ1-1|TRBV7-9
CASSPMGRKGTEAFF
TGTGCCAGCAGCCCTATGGGCCGGAAGGGCACTGAAGCTTTCTTT
>once|-|TRBJ2-1|TRBV7-3
CASSPGGDEQFF
TGTGCCAGCAGCCCCGGAGGGGATGAGCAGTTCTTC
>once|TRBD1|TRBJ2-7|TRBV5-1
CASSLRQGSSYEQYF
TGCGCCAGCAGCTTAAGACAGGGTAGCTCCTACGAGCAGTACTTC
>-|TRBD2|TRBJ2-7|TRBV5-1
CASRISGSSYEQYF
TGCGCCAGCAGAATTAGCGGGAGCTCCTACGAGCAGTACTTC
>-|-|TRBJ2-1|TRBV9
CASSVGSSSYNEQFF
TGTGCCAGCAGCGTAGGGTCGAGCTCCTACAATGAGCAGTTCTTC
>few|TRBD2|TRBJ2-1|TRBV28
CASSSLTSGSYNEQFF
TGTGCCAGCAGCTCACTAACTAGCGGGTCCTACAATGAGCAGTTCTTC
>-|-|TRBJ1-4|TRBV18
CASSPPQGGGVGEKLFF
TGTGCCAGCTCACCACCCCAGGGTGGGGGAGTTGGTGAAAAACTGTTTTTT
>-|-|TRBJ2-5|TRBV6-6
CASSSHTGEETQYF
TGTGCCAGCAGTTCGCATACGGGTGAGGAGACCCAGTACTTC
>-|TRBD2|TRBJ2-3|TRBV19
CASTSGGGTDTQYF
TGTGCCAGTACCTCGGGAGGGGGCACAGATACGCAGTATTTT
>-|-|TRBJ2-7|TRBV27
CASRKQGAYEQYF
TGTGCCAGCAGGAAACAGGGTGCCTACGAGCAGTACTTC
>-|TRBD1|TRBJ1-2|TRBV7-9
CASSLLGQGKPNYGYTF
TGTGCCAGCAGCTTGTTGGGACAGGGGAAACCTAACTATGGCTACACCTTC
>-|TRBD1|TRBJ2-1|TRBV6-5
CASKKTGGSYNEQFF
TGTGCCAGCAAAAAGACAGGGGGCTCCTACAATGAGCAGTTCTTC
>-|-|TRBJ2-1|TRBV2
CASSEAGFNEQFF
TGTGCCAGCAGTGAAGCGGGCTTCAATGAGCAGTTCTTC